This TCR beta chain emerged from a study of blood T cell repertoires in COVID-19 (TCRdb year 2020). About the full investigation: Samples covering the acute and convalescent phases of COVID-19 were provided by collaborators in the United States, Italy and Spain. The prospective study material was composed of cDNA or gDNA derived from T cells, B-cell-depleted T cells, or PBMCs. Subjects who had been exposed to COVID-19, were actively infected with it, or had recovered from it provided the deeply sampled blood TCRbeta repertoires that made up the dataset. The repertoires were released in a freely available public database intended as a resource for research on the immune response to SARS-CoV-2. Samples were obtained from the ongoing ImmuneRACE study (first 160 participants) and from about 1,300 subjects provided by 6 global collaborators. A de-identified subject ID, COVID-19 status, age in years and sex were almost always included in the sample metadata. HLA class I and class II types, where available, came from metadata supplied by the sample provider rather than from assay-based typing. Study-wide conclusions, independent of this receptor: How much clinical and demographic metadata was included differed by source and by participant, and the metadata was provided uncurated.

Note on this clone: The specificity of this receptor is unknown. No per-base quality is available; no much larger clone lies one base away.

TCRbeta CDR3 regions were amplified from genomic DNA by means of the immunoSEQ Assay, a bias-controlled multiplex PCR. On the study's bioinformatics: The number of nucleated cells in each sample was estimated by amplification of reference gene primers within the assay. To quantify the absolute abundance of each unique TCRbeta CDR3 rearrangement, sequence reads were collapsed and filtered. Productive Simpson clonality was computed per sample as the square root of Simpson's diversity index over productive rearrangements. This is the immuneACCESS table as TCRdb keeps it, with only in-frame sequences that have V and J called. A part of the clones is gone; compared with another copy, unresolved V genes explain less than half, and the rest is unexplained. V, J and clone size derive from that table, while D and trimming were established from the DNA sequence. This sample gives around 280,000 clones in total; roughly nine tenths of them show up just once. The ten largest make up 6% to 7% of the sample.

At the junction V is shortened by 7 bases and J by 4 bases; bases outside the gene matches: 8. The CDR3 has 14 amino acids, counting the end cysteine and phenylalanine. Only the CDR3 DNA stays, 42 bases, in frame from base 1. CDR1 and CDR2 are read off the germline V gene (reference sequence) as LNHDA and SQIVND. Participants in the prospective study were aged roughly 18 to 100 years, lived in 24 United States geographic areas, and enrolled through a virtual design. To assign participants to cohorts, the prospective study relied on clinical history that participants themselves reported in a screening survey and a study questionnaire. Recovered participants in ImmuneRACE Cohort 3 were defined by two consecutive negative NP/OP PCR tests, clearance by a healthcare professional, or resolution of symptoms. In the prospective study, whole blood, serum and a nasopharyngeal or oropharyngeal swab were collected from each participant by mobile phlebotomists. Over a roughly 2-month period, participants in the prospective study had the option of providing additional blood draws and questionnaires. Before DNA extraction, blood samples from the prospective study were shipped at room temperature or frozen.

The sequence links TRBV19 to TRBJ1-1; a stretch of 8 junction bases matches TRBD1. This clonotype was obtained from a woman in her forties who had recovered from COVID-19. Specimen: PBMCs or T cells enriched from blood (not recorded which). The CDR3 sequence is CASIPGGVGTEAFF. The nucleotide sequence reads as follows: TGTGCCAGTATCCCAGGGGGCGTAGGCACTGAAGCTTTCTTT.